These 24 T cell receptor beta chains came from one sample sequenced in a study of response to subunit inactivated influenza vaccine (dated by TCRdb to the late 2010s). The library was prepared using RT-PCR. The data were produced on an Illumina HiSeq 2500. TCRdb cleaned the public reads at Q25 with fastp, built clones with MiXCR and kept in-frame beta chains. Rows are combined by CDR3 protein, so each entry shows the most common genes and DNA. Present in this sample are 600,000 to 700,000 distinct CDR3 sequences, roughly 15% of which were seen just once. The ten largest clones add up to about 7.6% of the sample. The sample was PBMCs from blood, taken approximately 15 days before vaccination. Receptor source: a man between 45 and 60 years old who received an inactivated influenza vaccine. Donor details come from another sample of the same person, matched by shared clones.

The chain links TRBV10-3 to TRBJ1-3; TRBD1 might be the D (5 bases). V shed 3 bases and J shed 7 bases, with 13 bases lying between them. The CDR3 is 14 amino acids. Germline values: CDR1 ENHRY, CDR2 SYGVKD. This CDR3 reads CAISDSGSGNTIYF. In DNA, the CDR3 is TGTGCCATCAGTGACTCAGGGTCGGGGAACACCATATATTTT.

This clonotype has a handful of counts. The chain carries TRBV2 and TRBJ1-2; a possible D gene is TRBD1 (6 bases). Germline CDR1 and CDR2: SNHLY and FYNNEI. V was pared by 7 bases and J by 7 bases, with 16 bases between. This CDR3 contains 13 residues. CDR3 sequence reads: CASKGNRESGYTF. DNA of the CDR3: TGTGCCAGCAAGGGTAACAGGGAGAGTGGCTACACCTTC.

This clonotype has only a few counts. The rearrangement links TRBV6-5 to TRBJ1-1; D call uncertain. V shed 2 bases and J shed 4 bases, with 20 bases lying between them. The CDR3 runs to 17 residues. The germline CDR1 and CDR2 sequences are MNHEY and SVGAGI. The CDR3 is CASSYGARSSSRTEAFF. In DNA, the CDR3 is TGTGCCAGCAGTTACGGTGCGAGGAGCTCATCGCGCACTGAAGCTTTCTTT.

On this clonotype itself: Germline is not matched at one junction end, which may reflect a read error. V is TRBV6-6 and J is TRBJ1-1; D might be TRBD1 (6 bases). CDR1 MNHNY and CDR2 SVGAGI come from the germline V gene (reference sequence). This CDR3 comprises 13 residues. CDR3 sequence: CASTYRVGTEAFF. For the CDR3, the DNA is TGTGCCAGCACTTACAGGGTTGGTACTGAAGCTTTCTTT.

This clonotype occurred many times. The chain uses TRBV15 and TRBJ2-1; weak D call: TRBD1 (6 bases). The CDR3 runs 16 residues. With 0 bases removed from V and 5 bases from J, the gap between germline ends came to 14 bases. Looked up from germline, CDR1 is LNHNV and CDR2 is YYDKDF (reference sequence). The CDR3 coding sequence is TGTGCCACCAGCAGAGAAGGGGGTATGGTCAACAATGAGCAGTTCTTC. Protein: CATSREGGMVNNEQFF.

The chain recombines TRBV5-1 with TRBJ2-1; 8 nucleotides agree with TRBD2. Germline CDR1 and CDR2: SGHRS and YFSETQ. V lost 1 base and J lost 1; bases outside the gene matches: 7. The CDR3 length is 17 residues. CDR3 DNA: TGCGCCAGCAGCTTGAGCGGCGGGGGGCGGTCCTACAATGAGCAGTTCTTC. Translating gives CASSLSGGGRSYNEQFF.

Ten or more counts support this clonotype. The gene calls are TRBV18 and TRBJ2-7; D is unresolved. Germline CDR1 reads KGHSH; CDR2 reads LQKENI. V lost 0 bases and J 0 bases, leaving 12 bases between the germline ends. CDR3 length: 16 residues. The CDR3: CASSPPGISDSYEQYF. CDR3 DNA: TGTGCCAGCTCACCACCGGGGATTTCGGACTCCTACGAGCAGTACTTC.

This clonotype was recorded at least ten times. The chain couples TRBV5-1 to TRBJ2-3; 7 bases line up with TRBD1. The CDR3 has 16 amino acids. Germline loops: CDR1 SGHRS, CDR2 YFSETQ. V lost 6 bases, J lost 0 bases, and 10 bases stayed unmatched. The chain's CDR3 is CASTSTGSPSTDTQYF. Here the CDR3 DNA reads TGCGCCAGCACTTCGACAGGGTCCCCTAGCACAGATACGCAGTATTTT.

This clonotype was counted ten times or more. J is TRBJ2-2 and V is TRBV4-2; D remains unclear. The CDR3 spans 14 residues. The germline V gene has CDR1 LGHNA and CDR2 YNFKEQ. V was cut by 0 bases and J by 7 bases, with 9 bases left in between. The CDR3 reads CASSQESQIGELFF. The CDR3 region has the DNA TGTGCCAGCAGCCAAGAGAGCCAGATCGGGGAGCTGTTTTTT.

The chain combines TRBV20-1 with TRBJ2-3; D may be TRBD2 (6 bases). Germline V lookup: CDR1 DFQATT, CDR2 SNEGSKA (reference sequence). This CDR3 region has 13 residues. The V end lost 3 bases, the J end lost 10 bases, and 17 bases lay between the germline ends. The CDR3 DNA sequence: TGCAGTGCTAGCGTTCGCGGGAACGAAGCGCAGTATTTT. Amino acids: CSASVRGNEAQYF.

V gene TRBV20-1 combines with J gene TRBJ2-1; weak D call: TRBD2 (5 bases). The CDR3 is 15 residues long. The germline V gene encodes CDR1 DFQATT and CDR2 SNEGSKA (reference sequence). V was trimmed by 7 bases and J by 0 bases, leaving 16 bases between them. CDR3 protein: CSDSPRSGSYNEQFF. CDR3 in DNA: TGCAGTGATTCCCCGCGGAGCGGCTCCTACAATGAGCAGTTCTTC.

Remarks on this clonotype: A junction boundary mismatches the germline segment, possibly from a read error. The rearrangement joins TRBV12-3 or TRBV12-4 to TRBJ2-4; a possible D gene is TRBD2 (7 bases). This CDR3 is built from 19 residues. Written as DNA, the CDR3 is TGTGCCCGCAGTTTATATCCCCCAGCGACAGGCGGGGGCAAAAGCATTCAGTACTTC. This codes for CARSLYPPATGGGKSIQYF.

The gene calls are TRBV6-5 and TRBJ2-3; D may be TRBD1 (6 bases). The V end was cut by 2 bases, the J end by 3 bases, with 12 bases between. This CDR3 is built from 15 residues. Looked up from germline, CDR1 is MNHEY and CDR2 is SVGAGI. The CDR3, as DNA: TGTGCCAGCAGTTACGAGGCAGGGGCGACAGATACGCAGTATTTT. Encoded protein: CASSYEAGATDTQYF.

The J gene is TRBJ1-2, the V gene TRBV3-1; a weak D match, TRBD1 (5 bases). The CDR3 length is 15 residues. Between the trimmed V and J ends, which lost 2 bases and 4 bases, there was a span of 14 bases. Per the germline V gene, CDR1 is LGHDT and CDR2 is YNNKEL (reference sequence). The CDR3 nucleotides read TGTGCCAGCAGCCAAACAACAGTGGGGGGCTATGGCTACACCTTC. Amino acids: CASSQTTVGGYGYTF.

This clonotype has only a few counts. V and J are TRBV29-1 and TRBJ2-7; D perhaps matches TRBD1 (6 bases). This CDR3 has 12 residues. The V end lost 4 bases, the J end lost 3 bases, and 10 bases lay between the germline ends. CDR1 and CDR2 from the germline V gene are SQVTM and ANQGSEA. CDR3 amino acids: CSVGIQGYEQYF. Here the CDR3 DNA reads TGCAGCGTTGGGATACAGGGCTACGAGCAGTACTTC.

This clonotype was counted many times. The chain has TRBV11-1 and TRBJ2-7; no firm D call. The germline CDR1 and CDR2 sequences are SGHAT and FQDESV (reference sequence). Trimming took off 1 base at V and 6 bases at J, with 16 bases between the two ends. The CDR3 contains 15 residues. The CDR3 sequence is CASSLVYGFGSEQYF. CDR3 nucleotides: TGTGCCAGCAGCTTAGTATACGGTTTTGGAAGCGAGCAGTACTTC.

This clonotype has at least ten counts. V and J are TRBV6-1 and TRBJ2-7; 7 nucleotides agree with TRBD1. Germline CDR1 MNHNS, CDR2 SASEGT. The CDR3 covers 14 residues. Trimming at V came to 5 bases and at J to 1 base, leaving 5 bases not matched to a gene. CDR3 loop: CASSPTGLSYEQYF. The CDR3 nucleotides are TGTGCCAGCAGTCCGACAGGGTTGTCCTACGAGCAGTACTTC.

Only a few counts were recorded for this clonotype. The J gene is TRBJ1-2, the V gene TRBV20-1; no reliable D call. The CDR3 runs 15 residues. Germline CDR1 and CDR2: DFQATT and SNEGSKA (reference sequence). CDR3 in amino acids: CSPNAGSRRGYGYTF. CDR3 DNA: TGCAGCCCAAACGCGGGTTCGCGTCGTGGCTATGGCTACACCTTC.

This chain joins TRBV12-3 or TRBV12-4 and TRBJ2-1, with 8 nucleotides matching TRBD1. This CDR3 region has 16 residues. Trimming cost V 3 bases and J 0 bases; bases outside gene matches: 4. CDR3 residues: CASSFSGGSSYNEQFF. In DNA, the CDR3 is TGTGCCAGCAGTTTTTCAGGGGGCAGCTCCTACAATGAGCAGTTCTTC.

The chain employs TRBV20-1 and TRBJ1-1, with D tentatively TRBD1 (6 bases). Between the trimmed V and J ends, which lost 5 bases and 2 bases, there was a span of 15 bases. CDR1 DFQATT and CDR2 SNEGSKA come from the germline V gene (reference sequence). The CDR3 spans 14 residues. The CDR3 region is CSAAPGTLNTEAFF. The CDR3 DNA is TGCAGTGCTGCCCCCGGGACACTAAACACTGAAGCTTTCTTT.

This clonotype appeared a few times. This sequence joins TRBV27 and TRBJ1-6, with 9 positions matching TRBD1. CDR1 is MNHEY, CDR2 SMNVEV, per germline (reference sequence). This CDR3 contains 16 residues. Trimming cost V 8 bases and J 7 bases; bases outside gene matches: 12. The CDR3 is CASRISPGQGNSPLHF. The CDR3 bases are TGTGCCAGCCGAATATCACCGGGACAGGGAAATTCACCCCTCCACTTT.

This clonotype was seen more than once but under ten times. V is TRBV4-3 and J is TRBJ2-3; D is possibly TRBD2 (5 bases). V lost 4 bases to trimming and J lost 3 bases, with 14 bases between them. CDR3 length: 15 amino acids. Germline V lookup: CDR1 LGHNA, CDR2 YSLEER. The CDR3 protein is CASSPRGSVTDTQYF. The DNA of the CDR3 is TGCGCCAGCAGCCCTCGGGGTAGCGTGACAGATACGCAGTATTTT.

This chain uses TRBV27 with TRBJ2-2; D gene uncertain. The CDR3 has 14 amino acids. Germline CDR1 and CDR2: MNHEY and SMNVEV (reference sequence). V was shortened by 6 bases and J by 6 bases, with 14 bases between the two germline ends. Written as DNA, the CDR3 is TGTGCCAGCAGCTTGAACGCCGGGCCCGGGGAGCTGTTTTTT. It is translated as CASSLNAGPGELFF.

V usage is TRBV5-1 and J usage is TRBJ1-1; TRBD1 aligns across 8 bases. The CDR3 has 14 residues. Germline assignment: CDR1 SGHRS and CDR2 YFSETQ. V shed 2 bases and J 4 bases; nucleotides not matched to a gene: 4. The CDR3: CASSFGDRGTEAFF. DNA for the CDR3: TGCGCCAGCAGCTTCGGAGACAGGGGCACTGAAGCTTTCTTT.